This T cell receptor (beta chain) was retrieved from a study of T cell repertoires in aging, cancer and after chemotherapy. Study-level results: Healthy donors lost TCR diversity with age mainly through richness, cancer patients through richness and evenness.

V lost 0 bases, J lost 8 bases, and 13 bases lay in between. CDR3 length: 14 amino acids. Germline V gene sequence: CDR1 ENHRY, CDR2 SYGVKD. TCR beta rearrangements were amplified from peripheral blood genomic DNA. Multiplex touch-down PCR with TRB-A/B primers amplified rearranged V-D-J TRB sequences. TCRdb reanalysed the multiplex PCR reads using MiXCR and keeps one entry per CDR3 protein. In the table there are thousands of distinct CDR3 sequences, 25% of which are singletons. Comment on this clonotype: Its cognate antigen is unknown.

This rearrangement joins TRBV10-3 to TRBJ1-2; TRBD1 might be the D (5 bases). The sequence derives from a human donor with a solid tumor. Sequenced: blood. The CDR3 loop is CAISESPGRGGYTF. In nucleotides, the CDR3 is TGTGCCATCAGTGAGTCCCCAGGGAGGGGCGGCTACACCTTC.